This TCR beta chain was captured in a study of blood T cells in healthy people across ages. The CDR3 consists of 20 residues. Germline CDR1 KGHSH, CDR2 LQKENI. The V gene end was trimmed by 6 bases and the J gene end by 0 bases; junction bases not matched to a gene: 18. Healthy Caucasian individuals from Russia aged roughly 6 to 100 were enrolled as donors. Each donor had 7.5 to 10 milliliters of peripheral blood drawn. The study's findings and limits: Significant beta diversity loss was already apparent by age roughly 38, declining roughly linearly.

This clonotype appeared a few times. The antigen is unknown. A second PCR, run for about 6 to 12 cycles, used a sample-barcoded 5' primer plus a J-beta primer mix. The authors tagged each cDNA molecule using a template-switch adaptor with 12 random nucleotides. TCRdb re-called the 5' RACE reads through MiXCR, storing one row per CDR3 protein. The data show approximately 810,000 distinct CDR3 sequences, with about 28% seen just once and 15% to 20% held by the top ten. This sequence was found in a woman older than 75 in good health. The V call is TRBV18, the J call TRBJ2-3; 10 nucleotides match TRBD2. The sequencing sample was made of blood. The CDR3 here is CASSPRGASGGHQSTDTQYF. In DNA, the CDR3 is TGTGCCAGCTCTCCCCGTGGGGCTAGCGGGGGCCACCAAAGCACAGATACGCAGTATTTT.